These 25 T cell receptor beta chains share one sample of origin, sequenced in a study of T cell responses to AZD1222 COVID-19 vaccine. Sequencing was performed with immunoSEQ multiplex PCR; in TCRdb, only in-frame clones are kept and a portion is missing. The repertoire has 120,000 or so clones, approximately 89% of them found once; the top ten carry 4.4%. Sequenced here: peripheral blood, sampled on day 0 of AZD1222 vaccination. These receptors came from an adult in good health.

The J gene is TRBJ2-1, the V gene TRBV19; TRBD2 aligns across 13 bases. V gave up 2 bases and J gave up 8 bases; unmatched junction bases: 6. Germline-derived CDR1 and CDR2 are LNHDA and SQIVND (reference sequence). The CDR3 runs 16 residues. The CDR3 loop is CASSIRGTSGTHEQFF. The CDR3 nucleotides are TGTGCCAGTAGTATACGGGGGACTAGCGGGACTCATGAGCAGTTCTTC.

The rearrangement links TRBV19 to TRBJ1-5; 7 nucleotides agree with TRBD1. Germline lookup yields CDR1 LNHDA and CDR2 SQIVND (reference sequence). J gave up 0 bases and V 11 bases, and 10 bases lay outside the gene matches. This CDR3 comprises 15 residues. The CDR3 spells CASNPDRDSNQPQHF. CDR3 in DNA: TGTGCCTCCAACCCCGACAGGGATAGCAATCAGCCCCAGCATTTT.

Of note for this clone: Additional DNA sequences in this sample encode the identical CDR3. The CDR3 nucleotides read TGTGCCAGCAGTCTACAGGGGAGGAATGAAAAACTGTTTTTT. Amino acid sequence: CASSLQGRNEKLFF. This chain uses TRBV2 with TRBJ1-4, with 7 bases identical to TRBD1. Germline CDR1 reads SNHLY; CDR2 reads FYNNEI. The CDR3 loop spans 14 amino acids. J was trimmed by 5 bases and V by 5 bases; bases with no gene match: 5.

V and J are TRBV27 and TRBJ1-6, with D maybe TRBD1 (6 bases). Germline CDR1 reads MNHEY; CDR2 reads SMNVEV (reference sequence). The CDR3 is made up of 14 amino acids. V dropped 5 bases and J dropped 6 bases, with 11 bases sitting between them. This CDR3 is CASSPRDTNSPLHF. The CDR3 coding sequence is TGTGCCAGCAGTCCGCGGGACACTAATTCACCCCTCCACTTT.

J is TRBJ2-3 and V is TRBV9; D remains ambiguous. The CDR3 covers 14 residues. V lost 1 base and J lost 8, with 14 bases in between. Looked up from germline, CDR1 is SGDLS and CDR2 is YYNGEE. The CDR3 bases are TGTGCCAGCAGCGTATCCCCACTTAGTGGTACGCAGTATTTT. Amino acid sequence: CASSVSPLSGTQYF.

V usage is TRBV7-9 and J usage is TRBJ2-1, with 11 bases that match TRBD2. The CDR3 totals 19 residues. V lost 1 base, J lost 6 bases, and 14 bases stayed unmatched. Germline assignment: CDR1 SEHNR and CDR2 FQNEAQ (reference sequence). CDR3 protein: CASSLGVTSGSPGFNEQFF. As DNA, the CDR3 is TGTGCCAGCAGCTTAGGCGTCACTAGCGGGAGCCCTGGTTTCAATGAGCAGTTCTTC. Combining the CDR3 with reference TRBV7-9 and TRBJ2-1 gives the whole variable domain DTGVSQNPRHKITKRGQNVTFRCDPISEHNRLYWYRQTLGQGPEFLTYFQNEAQLEKSRLLSDRFSAERPKGSFSTLEIQRTEQGDSAMYLCASSLGVTSGSPGFNEQFFGPGTRLTVL.

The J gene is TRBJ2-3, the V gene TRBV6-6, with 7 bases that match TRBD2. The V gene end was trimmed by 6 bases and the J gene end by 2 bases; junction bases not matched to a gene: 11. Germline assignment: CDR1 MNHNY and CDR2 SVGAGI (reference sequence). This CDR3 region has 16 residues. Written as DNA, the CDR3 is TGTGCCAGCAGAACTTGGTCAGCGGGGTACACAGATACGCAGTATTTT. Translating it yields CASRTWSAGYTDTQYF.

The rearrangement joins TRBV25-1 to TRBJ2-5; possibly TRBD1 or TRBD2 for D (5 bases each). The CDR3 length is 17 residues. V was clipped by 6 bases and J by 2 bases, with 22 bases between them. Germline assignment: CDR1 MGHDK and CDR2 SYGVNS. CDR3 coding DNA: TGTGCCAGCAGCAACCACCGGGACCCCTCTGCGCAAGAGACCCAGTACTTC. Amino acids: CASSNHRDPSAQETQYF.

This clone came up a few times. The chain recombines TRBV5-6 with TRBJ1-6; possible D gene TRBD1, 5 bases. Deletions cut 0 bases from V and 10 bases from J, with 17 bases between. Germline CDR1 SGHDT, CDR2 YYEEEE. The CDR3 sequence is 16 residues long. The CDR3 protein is CASSLALPGINSPLHF. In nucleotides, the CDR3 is TGTGCCAGCAGCTTGGCGCTACCAGGGATAAACTCACCCCTCCACTTT.

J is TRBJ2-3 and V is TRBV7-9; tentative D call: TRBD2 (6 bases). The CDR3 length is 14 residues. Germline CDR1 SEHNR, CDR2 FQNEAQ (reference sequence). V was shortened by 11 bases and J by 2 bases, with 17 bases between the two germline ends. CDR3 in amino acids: CAGTWLANTDTQYF. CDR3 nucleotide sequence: TGTGCCGGGACCTGGCTAGCGAACACAGATACGCAGTATTTT.

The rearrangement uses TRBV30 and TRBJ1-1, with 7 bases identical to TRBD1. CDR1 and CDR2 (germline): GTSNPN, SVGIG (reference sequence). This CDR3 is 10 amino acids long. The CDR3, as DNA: TGTGCAGGACAGGTCGGTGAAGCTTTCTTT. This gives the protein CAGQVGEAFF.

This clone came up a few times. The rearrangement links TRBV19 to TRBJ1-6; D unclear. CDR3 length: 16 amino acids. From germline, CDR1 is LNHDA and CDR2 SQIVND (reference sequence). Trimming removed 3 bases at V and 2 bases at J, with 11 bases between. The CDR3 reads CASSMTGITYNSPLHF. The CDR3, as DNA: TGTGCCAGTAGTATGACGGGGATTACCTATAATTCACCCCTCCACTTT.

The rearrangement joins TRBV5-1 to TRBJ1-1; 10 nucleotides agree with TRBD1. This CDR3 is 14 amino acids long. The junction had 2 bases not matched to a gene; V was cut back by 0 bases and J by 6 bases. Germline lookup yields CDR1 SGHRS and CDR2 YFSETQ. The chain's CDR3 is CASSLGQGAAEAFF. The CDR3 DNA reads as TGCGCCAGCAGCTTGGGACAGGGGGCGGCTGAAGCTTTCTTT.

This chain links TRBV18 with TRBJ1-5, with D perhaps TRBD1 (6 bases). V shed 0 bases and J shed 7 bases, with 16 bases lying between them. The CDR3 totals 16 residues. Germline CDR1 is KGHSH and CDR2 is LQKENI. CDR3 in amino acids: CASSPPSGGRGQPQHF. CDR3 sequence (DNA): TGTGCCAGCTCACCACCGTCCGGGGGCAGGGGACAGCCCCAGCATTTT.

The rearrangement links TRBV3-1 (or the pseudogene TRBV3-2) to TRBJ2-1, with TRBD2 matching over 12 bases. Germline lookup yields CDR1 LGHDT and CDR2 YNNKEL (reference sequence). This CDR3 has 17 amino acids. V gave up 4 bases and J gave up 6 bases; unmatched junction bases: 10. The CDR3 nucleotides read TGTGCCAGCAGCCGCTCGACCGGACTAGCGGGGATCAATGAGCAGTTCTTC. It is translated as CASSRSTGLAGINEQFF.

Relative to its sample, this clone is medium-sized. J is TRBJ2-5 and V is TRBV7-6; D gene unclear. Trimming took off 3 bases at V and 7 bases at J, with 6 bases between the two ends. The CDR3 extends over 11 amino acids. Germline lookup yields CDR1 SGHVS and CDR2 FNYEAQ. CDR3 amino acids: CASSLMGTQYF. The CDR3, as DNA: TGTGCCAGCAGCTTGATGGGGACCCAGTACTTC.

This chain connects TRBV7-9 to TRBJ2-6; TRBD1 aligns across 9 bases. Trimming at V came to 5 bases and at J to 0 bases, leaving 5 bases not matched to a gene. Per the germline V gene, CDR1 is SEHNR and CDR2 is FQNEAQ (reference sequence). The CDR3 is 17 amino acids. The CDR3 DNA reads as TGTGCCAGCAGCGTCGGGACAGGGCTCTCTGGGGCCAACGTCCTGACTTTC. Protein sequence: CASSVGTGLSGANVLTF.

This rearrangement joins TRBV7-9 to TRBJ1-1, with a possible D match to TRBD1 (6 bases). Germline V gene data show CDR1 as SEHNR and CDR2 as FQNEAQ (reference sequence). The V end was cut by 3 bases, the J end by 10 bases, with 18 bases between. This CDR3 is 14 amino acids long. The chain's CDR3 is CASSFPRDTSRAFF. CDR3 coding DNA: TGTGCCAGCAGCTTTCCCCGGGACACCTCCCGAGCTTTCTTT.

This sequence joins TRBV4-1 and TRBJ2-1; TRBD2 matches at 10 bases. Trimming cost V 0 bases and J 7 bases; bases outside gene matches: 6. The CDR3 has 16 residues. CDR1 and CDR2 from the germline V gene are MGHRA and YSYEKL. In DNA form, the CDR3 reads TGCGCCAGCAGCCAAGATCCATCTAGCGGGGGAAATGAGCAGTTCTTC. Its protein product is CASSQDPSSGGNEQFF.

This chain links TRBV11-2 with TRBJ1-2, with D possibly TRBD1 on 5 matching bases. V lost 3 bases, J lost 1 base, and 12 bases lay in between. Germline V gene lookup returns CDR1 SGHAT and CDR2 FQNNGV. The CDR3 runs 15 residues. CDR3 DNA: TGTGCCAGCAGCTTGGGCCCAGACAGTAACTATGGCTACACCTTC. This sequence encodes CASSLGPDSNYGYTF.

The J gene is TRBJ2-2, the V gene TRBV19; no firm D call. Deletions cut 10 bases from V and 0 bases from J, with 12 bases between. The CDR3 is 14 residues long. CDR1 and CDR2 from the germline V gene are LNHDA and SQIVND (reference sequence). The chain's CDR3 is CATKGLANTGELFF. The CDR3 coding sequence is TGTGCCACCAAAGGTCTCGCGAACACCGGGGAGCTGTTTTTT.

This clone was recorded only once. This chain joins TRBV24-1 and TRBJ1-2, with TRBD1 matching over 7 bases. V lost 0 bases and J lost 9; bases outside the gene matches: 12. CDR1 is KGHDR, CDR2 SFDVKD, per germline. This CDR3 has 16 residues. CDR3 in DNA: TGTGCCACCAGTGATTTGCACCCGACAGGGTTTAATAGCTACACCTTC. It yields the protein CATSDLHPTGFNSYTF.

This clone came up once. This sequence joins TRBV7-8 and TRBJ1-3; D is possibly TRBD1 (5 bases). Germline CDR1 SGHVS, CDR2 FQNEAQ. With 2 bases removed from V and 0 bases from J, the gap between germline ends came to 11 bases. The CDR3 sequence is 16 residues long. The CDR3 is CASSLFRDSSGNTIYF. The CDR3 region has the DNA TGTGCCAGCAGCTTATTTCGCGACAGCTCTGGAAACACCATATATTTT.

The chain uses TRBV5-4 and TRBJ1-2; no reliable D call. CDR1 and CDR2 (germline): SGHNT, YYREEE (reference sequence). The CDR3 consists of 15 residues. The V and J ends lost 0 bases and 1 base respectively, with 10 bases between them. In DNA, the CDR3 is TGTGCCAGCAGCTTGGGGGCCCAGTTTAACTATGGCTACACCTTC. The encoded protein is CASSLGAQFNYGYTF.

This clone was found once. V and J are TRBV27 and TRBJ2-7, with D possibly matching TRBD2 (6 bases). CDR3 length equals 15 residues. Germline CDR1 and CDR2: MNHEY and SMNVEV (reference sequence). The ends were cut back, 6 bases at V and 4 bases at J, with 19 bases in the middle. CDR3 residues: CASSVFGGIFYEQYF. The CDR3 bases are TGTGCCAGCAGCGTATTTGGGGGGATCTTTTACGAGCAGTACTTC.